This T cell receptor beta chain was profiled in a study of blood T cell repertoires in COVID-19. For the study at large: PBMCs, B-cell-depleted T cells, or T cells were the source of the cDNA or gDNA that made up the material.

Under the authors' procedure: The assay estimated nucleated cells by amplifying reference gene primers. Here immunoSEQ multiplex PCR was the method, and the copy in TCRdb shows in-frame clones only, minus some. The V and J calls and clone size come from that table; D and trimming were worked out from the DNA. This sample has some 100,000 clones, with more than 60% found just once. V lost 1 base, J lost 3 bases, and 14 bases lay in between. CDR1 and CDR2 from the germline V gene are MGHRA and YSYEKL. The CDR3 has 16 residues. The sequence came from a man in his 70s with acute or convalescent COVID-19. Sequenced sample: peripheral blood. This chain joins TRBV4-1 and TRBJ2-3; D is perhaps TRBD2 (5 bases). This chain's CDR3 is CASSQGYLTGTDTQYF. DNA of the CDR3: TGCGCCAGCAGCCAAGGATACCTAACGGGGACAGATACGCAGTATTTT.